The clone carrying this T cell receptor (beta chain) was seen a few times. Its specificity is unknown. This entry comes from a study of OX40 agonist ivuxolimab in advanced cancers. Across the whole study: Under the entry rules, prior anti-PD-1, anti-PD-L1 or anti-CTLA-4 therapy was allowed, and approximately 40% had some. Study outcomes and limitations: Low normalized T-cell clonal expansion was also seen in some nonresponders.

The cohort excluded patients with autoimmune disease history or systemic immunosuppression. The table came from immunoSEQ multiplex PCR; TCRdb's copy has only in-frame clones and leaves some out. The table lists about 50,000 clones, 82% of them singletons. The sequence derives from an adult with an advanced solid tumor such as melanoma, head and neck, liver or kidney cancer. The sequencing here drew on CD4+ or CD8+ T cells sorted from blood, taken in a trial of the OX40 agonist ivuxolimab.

CDR3 protein: CASRDRTADGGSPLHF. Written as DNA, the CDR3 is TGCGCCAGCAGAGATAGGACCGCCGACGGTGGTTCACCCCTCCACTTT. The J gene is TRBJ1-6, the V gene TRBV5-1, with no clear D. This CDR3 is built from 16 residues. CDR1 is SGHRS and CDR2 is YFSETQ in the germline V gene. The germline V and J ends were trimmed by 5 bases and 9 bases, with 21 bases remaining between them.